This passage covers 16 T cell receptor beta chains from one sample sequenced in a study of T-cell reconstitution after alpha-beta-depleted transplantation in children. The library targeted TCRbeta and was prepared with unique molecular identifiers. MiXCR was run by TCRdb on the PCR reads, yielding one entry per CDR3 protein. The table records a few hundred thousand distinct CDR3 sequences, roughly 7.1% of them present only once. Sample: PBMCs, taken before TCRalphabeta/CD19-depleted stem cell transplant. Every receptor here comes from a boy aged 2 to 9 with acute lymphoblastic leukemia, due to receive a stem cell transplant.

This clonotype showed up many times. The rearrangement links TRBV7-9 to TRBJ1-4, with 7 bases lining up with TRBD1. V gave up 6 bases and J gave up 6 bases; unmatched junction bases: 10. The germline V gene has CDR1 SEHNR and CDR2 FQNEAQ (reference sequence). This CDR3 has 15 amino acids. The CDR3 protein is CASREEGQPHEKLFF. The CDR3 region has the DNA TGTGCCAGCAGGGAAGAGGGACAGCCTCATGAAAAACTGTTTTTT. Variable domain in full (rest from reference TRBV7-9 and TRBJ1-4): DTGVSQNPRHKITKRGQNVTFRCDPISEHNRLYWYRQTLGQGPEFLTYFQNEAQLEKSRLLSDRFSAERPKGSFSTLEIQRTEQGDSAMYLCASREEGQPHEKLFFGSGTQLSVL.

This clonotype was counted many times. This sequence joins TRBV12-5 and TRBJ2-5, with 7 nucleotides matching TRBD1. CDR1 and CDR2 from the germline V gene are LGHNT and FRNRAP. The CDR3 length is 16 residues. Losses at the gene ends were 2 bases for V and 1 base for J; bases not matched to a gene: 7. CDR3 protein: CASGLFRGRPQETQYF. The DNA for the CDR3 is TGTGCTAGTGGTTTGTTTAGGGGGCGCCCCCAAGAGACCCAGTACTTC.

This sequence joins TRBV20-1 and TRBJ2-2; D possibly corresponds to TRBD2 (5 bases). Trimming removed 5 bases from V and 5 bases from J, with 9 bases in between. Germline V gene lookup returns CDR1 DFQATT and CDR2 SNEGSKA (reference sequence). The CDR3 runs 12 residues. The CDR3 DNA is TGCAGTGCTCCCTGGGAGACCGGGGAGCTGTTTTTT. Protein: CSAPWETGELFF.

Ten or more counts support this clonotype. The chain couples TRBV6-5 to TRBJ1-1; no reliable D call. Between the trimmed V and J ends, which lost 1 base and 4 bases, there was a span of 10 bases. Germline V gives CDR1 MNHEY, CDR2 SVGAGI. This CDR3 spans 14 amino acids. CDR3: CASSYYSLGTEAFF. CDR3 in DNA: TGTGCCAGCAGTTACTACAGCCTGGGCACTGAAGCTTTCTTT.

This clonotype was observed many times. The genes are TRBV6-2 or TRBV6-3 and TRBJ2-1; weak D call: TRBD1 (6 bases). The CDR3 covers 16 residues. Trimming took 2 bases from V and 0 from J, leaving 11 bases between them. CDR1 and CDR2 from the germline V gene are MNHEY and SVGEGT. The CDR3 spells CASSYKQGSSYNEQFF. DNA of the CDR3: TGTGCCAGCAGTTACAAGCAGGGGAGCTCCTACAATGAGCAGTTCTTC.

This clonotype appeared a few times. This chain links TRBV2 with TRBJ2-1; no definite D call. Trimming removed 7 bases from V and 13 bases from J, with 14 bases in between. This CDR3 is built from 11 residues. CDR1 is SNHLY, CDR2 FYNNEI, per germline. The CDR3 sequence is CASNRVVDQFF. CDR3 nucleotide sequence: TGTGCCAGCAACCGCGTGGTAGACCAGTTCTTC.

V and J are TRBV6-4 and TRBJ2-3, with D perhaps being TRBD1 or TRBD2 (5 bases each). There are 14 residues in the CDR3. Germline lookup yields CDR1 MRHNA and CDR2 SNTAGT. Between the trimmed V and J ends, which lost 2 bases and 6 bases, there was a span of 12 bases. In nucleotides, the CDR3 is TGTGCCAGCAGTGACCGCGGTTGGGGGGATACGCAGTATTTT. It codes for CASSDRGWGDTQYF.

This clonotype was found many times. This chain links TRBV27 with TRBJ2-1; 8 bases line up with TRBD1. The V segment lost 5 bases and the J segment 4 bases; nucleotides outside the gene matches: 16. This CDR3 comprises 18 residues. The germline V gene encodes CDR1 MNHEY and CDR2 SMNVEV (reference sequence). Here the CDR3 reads CASSRIAPGQVLYNEQFF. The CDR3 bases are TGTGCCAGCAGTCGAATCGCCCCGGGACAGGTGTTATACAATGAGCAGTTCTTC.

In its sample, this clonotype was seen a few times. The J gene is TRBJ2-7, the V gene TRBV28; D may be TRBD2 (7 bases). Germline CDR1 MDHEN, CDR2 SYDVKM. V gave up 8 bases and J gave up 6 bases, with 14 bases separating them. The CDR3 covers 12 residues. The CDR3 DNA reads TGTGCCAGCGGAGGGAGGGGGGGCGAGCAGTACTTC. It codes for CASGGRGGEQYF.

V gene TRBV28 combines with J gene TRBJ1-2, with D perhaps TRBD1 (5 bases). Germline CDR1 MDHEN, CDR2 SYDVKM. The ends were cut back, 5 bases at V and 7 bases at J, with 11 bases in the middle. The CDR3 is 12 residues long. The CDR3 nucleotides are TGTGCCAGCAGTAGAGGAAGGGGTGGCTACACCTTC. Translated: CASSRGRGGYTF.

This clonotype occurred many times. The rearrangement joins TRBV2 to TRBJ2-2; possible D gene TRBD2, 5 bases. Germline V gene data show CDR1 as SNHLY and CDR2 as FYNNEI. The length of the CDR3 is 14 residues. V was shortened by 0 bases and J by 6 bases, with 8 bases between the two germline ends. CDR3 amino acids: CASSEAGESGELFF. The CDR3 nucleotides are TGTGCCAGCAGTGAAGCCGGGGAGTCCGGGGAGCTGTTTTTT.

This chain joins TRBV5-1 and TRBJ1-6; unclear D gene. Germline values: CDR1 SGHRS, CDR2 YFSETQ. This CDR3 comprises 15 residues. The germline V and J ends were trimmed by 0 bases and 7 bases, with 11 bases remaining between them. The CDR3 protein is CASSLESGVNSPLHF. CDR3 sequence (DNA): TGCGCCAGCAGCTTGGAATCCGGGGTCAATTCACCCCTCCACTTT. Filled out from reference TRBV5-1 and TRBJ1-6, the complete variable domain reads KAGVTQTPRYLIKTRGQQVTLSCSPISGHRSVSWYQQTPGQGLQFLFEYFSETQRNKGNFPGRFSGRQFSNSRSEMNVSTLELGDSALYLCASSLESGVNSPLHFGNGTRLTVT.

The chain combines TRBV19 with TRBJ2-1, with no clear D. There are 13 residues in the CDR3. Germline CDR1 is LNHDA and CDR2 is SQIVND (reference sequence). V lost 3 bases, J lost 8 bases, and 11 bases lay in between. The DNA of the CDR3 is TGTGCCAGTAGTATTATCCCGTCCCATGAGCAGTTCTTC. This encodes CASSIIPSHEQFF.

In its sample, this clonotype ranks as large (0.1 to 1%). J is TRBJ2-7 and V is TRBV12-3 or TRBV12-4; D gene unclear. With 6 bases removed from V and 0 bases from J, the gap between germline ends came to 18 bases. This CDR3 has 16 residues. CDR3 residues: CASSPSRIVSSYEQYF. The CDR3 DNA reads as TGTGCCAGCAGCCCCTCCCGGATAGTGAGCTCCTACGAGCAGTACTTC.

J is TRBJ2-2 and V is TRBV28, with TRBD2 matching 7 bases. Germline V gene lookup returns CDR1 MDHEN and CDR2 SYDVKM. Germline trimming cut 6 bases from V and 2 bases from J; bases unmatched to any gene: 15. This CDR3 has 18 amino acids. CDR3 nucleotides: TGTGCCAGCAGCCCACTGCTGGGAGGGGAGCTCAACACCGGGGAGCTGTTTTTT. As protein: CASSPLLGGELNTGELFF.

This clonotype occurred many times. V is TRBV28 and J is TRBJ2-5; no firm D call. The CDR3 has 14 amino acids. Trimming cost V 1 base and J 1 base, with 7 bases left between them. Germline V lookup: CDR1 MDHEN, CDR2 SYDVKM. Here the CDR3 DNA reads TGTGCCAGCAGTTTATCCACCATCCAAGAGACCCAGTACTTC. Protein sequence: CASSLSTIQETQYF.